The TCR beta chain under discussion was sequenced for a study of shared clonotypes between healthy human individuals (dated by TCRdb to the early 2020s). Background for the entire study: A couple of women and a few men aged 18 to 49 years were included in the cohort. For each donor, three plates each were used for CD4 naive and CD4 memory, two plates were used for CD8 naive, and one plate was used for CD8 memory. To estimate repertoire size and how much clonotypes are shared between individuals, the study performed deep sequencing of blood TCR repertoires from a few healthy adults. To increase sequencing depth and limit assay-specific biases, TCR repertoire library preparation and sequencing were carried out by different laboratories using diverse techniques. Per donor, leukapheresis produced somewhere between about 0.9 and 10 billion PBMCs. What the research found in general, with its limitations: Sampling was limited to blood, and TCR repertoires in tissue likely differ from TCR repertoires in blood. When several donors were compared, the shared fraction of clonotypes was around 5.1% for naive CD4, around 4% for naive CD8, 2.3% for memory CD4, and 0.4% for memory CD8. Even with the large sequencing depth, rarefaction of the sorted-subset datasets indicated that sequencing was incomplete. Because the study included a small number of donors, the genetic and exposure-history diversity represented was limited. Pairwise subsampling indicated that sequencing depth was expected to affect the degree of clonotype sharing among donors. Naive subsets generally had larger estimated clonotype richness than memory subsets. Clonotypes shared by all four sorted-subset donors showed higher generation probabilities than non-shared clonotypes.

Comments on this clone: Its antigen specificity is not known. Within one base of it there is no much larger clone, and no base qualities were kept.

TCR CDR3 regions were amplified from genomic DNA by multiplex PCR using the deep immunoSEQ assay. For each cell subset, the extracted genomic DNA was distributed evenly across all wells of several immunoSEQ 96-well plates, and each plate served as one replicate. Each replicate PCR for sorted subsets received around 0.2 ug genomic DNA, equal to about 30,000 T cell genomes. The purified libraries were quantified using a Qubit 3.0 fluorometer, sized with a Bioanalyzer 2100, and then quantified again using the KAPA Library Quantification kit. Every immunoSEQ 96-well plate was sequenced on a dedicated single-read 150-cycle Illumina NextSeq 550 flow cell. For the original study's pipeline: Because the immunoSEQ output held only junctional sequences and lacked quality scores, the filtering could not match the filtering applied to full-length reads. Sequences were annotated with PyIR, a Python wrapper for IgBLAST v1.9, using IMGT germline references to assign V/J genes and CDR3. Reads were filtered out if the reads had weak V/J assignments (E-value above 1e-6), no CDR3, stop codons, out-of-frame junctions, or ambiguous translated residues. V3J clonotypes were defined as sequences sharing an identical inferred V gene, J gene, and CDR3 amino acid sequence. Percentage overlap between repertoires was calculated by dividing the number of shared unique clonotypes by the size of the smaller repertoire. Repertoire richness was assessed with RTK rarefaction, the Chao1 estimator, and Recon v2.1 estimates of unobserved clonotypes. Generation probabilities for all TCRbeta clonotypes obtained by the gDNA method from several donors were computed using OLGA. TCRdb's version of the immuneACCESS table is confined to in-frame rearrangements and falls short of the full clone set. An unresolved V gene accounts for under half of the shortfall where checked; the remainder is of unknown origin. That table supplies the V and J calls and clone size; D and trimming were determined from the DNA. The sample table holds about 1.1 million clones, of which 60% to 85% were seen once. About 0.94% of the sample is held by the ten biggest clonotypes.

The germline V gene specifies SNHLY as CDR1 and FYNNEI as CDR2. Measured from the cysteine to the phenylalanine, the CDR3 is 13 residues long. The read is trimmed to its CDR3 DNA, 39 bases read in frame from base 1. Deletion took 5 bases off V and 5 bases off J, with a span of 10 bases between the germline ends. The donors were healthy, HIV-negative adults who had no recently reported acute infections or vaccinations. Every donor was a Caucasian adult living in Nashville, Tennessee, USA. Magnetic negative selection was used to enrich CD4+ T cells, after which naive cells were positively selected on CD45RA and the negative fraction became the memory subset. Blood was collected by leukapheresis, and PBMCs were isolated by Ficoll-Histopaque density gradient centrifugation and then cryopreserved in liquid nitrogen vapor phase. Analytical flow cytometry was used to check the purity and quantity of each magnetically sorted T cell population. Genomic DNA was isolated from each sorted fraction and quantified by UV absorbance on a Nanodrop 2000c.

Recombination joined TRBV2 with TRBJ1-5, with the identity of the D gene unclear. Sequencing was performed on memory CD4+ T cells from PBMCs. Per the publication, the cell subset or site label means: CD45RA-negative fraction. This receptor was taken from a man younger than 30 in good health. Some clones in this sample may be carry-over from other donors' samples. At the DNA level, the sequence is TGTGCCAGCAGTTCGACTGCAGATCAGCCCCAGCATTTT. This sequence encodes CASSSTADQPQHF.